This TCR beta chain was sequenced for a study of blood T cell repertoires in COVID-19 (dated by TCRdb to 2019 to 2021). Study-wide context: Samples covering the acute and convalescent phases of COVID-19 were provided by collaborators in the United States, Italy and Spain. The repertoires were released in a freely available public database meant as a resource for research on the immune response to SARS-CoV-2. A de-identified subject ID, COVID-19 status, age in years and sex were almost always included in the sample metadata. Samples came from the ongoing ImmuneRACE study (first 160 participants) plus 1,254 subjects from 6 global collaborators. Deeply sampled blood TCRbeta repertoires from subjects exposed to, actively infected with, or recovered from COVID-19 were included in the dataset. The prospective study material was composed of cDNA or gDNA derived from T cells, B-cell-depleted T cells, or PBMCs. Where HLA class I and class II types were available, the types were taken from metadata supplied by the sample provider, not from assay-based typing.

V and J are truncated by 2 bases and 7 bases respectively, leaving an intervening sequence of 11 bases. The germline V gene sets CDR1 to MDHEN and CDR2 to SYDVKM. From the cysteine up to the phenylalanine, the CDR3 has a length of 13 residues. Only the CDR3 DNA is retained, 39 bases long and in frame from the first base. Each collaborating institution followed its own protocols to collect whole blood in K2EDTA tubes. For TCRbeta analysis, collaborators shipped samples as frozen whole blood, isolated PBMCs, or DNA extracted from either of those sample types. Study-level results and caveats: The quantity of clinical and demographic metadata differed by source and by participant and was supplied without curation.

TCRbeta CDR3 regions were amplified from genomic DNA using the immunoSEQ Assay, a bias-controlled multiplex PCR. The published analysis was carried out like this. The number of nucleated cells in each sample was estimated by amplification of reference gene primers within the assay. To quantify the absolute abundance of each unique TCRbeta CDR3 rearrangement, sequence reads were collapsed and filtered. For each sample, productive Simpson clonality was calculated as the square root of Simpson's diversity index over productive rearrangements. Held by TCRdb, this immuneACCESS table contains in-frame sequences only and omits some clones. Under half of the omission traces to an unresolved V gene where checked; the cause of the rest is unknown. Clonal size and the V and J genes are those of that table, whereas D and trimming came from the DNA. The sample contains roughly 160,000 clones, approximately 88% of them found a single time. Roughly 2.8% of the sample belongs to the ten largest clones.

Concerning this clone itself: The antigen it binds to is not known. No base qualities exist here, and no much larger clone lies one base off it.

The origin of this receptor is an older woman with acute or convalescent COVID-19. What was sequenced was peripheral blood. The chain couples TRBV28 to TRBJ2-5, with the identity of the D gene unclear. The nucleotides read TGTGCCAGCAGTTTACTCGGCGGCGGGACCCAGTACTTC. The encoded protein is CASSLLGGGTQYF.